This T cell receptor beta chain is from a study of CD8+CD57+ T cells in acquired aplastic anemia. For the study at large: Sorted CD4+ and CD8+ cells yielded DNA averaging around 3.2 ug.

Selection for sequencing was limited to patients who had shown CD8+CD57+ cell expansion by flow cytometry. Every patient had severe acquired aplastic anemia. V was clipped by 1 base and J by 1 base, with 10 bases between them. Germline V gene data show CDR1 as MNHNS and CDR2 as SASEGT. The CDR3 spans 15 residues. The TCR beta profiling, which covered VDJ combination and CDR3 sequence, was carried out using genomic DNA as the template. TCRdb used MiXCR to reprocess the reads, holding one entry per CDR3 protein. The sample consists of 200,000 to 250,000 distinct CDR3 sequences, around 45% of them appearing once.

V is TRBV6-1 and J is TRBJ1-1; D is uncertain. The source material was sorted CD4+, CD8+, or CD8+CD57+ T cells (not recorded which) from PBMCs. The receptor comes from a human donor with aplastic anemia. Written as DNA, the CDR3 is TGTGCCAGCAGTGAAGATGTCAGCTGGAACACTGAAGCTTTCTTT. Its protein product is CASSEDVSWNTEAFF.